The 28 T cell receptor beta chains below come from one sample, sequenced in a study of shared clonotypes between healthy human individuals. Sequencing used immunoSEQ multiplex PCR; TCRdb keeps in-frame clones, though not all of them. The table lists 2 million to 3 million clones, more than 85% of them singletons. The specimen was naive CD4+ T cells from PBMCs. Regarding subset: CD45RA+ positively selected. The receptors here all came from a man aged 18 to 30 in good health. Some clones in this sample may be carry-over from other donors' samples.

The J gene is TRBJ1-4, the V gene TRBV7-3; no definite D call. Trimming removed 5 bases from V and 3 bases from J, with 13 bases in between. The CDR3 covers 15 residues. CDR1 SGHTA and CDR2 FQGTGA come from the germline V gene. CDR3 bases: TGTGCCAGCAGCCCCGGGAAAAGGGCTAATGAAAAACTGTTTTTT. It encodes CASSPGKRANEKLFF.

The DNA for the CDR3 is TGTGCCAGCAGCGTTTTAGCGACCACCGACATTCAGTACTTC. Translating it yields CASSVLATTDIQYF. V usage is TRBV9 and J usage is TRBJ2-4, with D possibly being TRBD2 (5 bases). Trimming shortened V by 2 bases and J by 8 bases, and 14 bases separated the two germline ends. The CDR3 is made up of 14 amino acids. Germline V gene data show CDR1 as SGDLS and CDR2 as YYNGEE.

This chain joins TRBV6-5 and TRBJ2-1; TRBD2 matches at 10 bases. Germline V gene data show CDR1 as MNHEY and CDR2 as SVGAGI. V gave up 9 bases and J gave up 7 bases; unmatched junction bases: 12. This CDR3 has 15 residues. The CDR3 is CASGTSGTPANEQFF. CDR3 bases: TGTGCCAGTGGAACTAGCGGGACGCCGGCGAATGAGCAGTTCTTC.

V gene TRBV28 combines with J gene TRBJ2-1, with 8 bases identical to TRBD2. The CDR3 runs 14 residues. Trimming cost V 5 bases and J 5 bases; bases outside gene matches: 5. CDR1 is MDHEN, CDR2 SYDVKM, per germline. The CDR3 sequence: CASSGSGRDNEQFF. The CDR3 DNA follows: TGTGCCAGCAGTGGGTCCGGGAGGGACAATGAGCAGTTCTTC. Supplemented by reference TRBV28 and TRBJ2-1, the full variable domain reads DVKVTQSSRYLVKRTGEKVFLECVQDMDHENMFWYRQDPGLGLRLIYFSYDVKMKEKGDIPEGYSVSREKKERFSLILESASTNQTSMYLCASSGSGRDNEQFFGPGTRLTVL.

V usage is TRBV27 and J usage is TRBJ1-2; D uncertain. The CDR3 is 15 residues long. Germline lookup yields CDR1 MNHEY and CDR2 SMNVEV (reference sequence). Trimming left V 6 bases short and J 3 bases short, with 17 bases between. CDR3 loop: CASRGLALVDYGYTF. For the CDR3, the DNA is TGTGCCAGCAGGGGGTTGGCCTTAGTGGACTATGGCTACACCTTC.

The V and J genes are TRBV21-1 and TRBJ2-3; TRBD1 is the table's D call and was not checked against the DNA. TRBV21-1 is termed a pseudogene. This CDR3 is built from 17 residues. The CDR3 loop is CACQTGSPKSATDTQYF. The DNA for the CDR3 is TGTGCCTGCCAAACAGGGAGCCCCAAGTCGGCCACAGATACGCAGTATTTT.

In DNA, the CDR3 is TGTGCCAGCAGAACCAGGACTAGCGGGAAAAATGAGCAGTTCTTC. It yields the protein CASRTRTSGKNEQFF. The chain recombines TRBV2 with TRBJ2-1; 12 positions agree with TRBD2. The CDR3 is 15 amino acids. The germline V gene has CDR1 SNHLY and CDR2 FYNNEI. With V trimmed by 6 bases and J by 7 bases, 7 bases remained unmatched.

This chain joins TRBV4-2 and TRBJ2-5; TRBD2 aligns across 13 bases. The CDR3 spans 16 residues. V gave up 1 base and J gave up 5 bases; unmatched junction bases: 4. Germline CDR1 is LGHNA and CDR2 is YNFKEQ. Here the CDR3 DNA reads TGTGCCAGCAGCCAAGTCGGACTAGCGGGAGAGGAGACCCAGTACTTC. Translated, it gives CASSQVGLAGEETQYF.

This chain uses TRBV11-1 with TRBJ2-7; D is undetermined. V lost 0 bases, J lost 2 bases, and 5 bases lay in between. CDR3 length: 13 residues. From germline, CDR1 is SGHAT and CDR2 FQDESV (reference sequence). The DNA for the CDR3 is TGTGCCAGCAGCTTAGCGGGAACCTACGAGCAGTACTTC. Protein sequence: CASSLAGTYEQYF.

The chain is built from TRBV5-3 and TRBJ2-5, with TRBD1 identical over 10 bases. TRBV5-3 is identified as an open reading frame with a role that is uncertain. The CDR3 is 16 residues long. V lost 2 bases, J lost 5 bases, and 9 bases stayed unmatched. The CDR3: CARSFPDRGLGETQYF. CDR3 DNA: TGTGCCAGAAGCTTCCCCGACAGGGGGCTAGGGGAGACCCAGTACTTC.

V and J are TRBV18 and TRBJ1-5, with D perhaps TRBD1 (6 bases). The CDR3 loop spans 15 amino acids. Trimming cost V 0 bases and J 5 bases, with 11 bases left between them. The V gene's germline CDR1 is KGHSH and CDR2 LQKENI. CDR3 loop: CASSPPSGDHQPQHF. The CDR3 DNA reads TGTGCCAGCTCACCACCGTCAGGGGACCATCAGCCCCAGCATTTT. Full variable domain (remainder filled in from reference TRBV18 and TRBJ1-5): NAGVMQNPRHLVRRRGQEARLRCSPMKGHSHVYWYRQLPEEGLKFMVYLQKENIIDESGMPKERFSAEFPKEGPSILRIQQVVRGDSAAYFCASSPPSGDHQPQHFGDGTRLSIL.

This rearrangement joins TRBV10-3 to TRBJ2-3; 11 nucleotides match TRBD2. The junction had 6 bases not matched to a gene; V was cut back by 7 bases and J by 0 bases. The germline CDR1 and CDR2 sequences are ENHRY and SYGVKD. This CDR3 comprises 16 residues. The CDR3 DNA sequence: TGTGCCATCAAGATTAGCGGGAGGGCTAGCACAGATACGCAGTATTTT. It encodes CAIKISGRASTDTQYF.

The rearrangement links TRBV18 to TRBJ1-2, with 8 bases lining up with TRBD1. Germline loops: CDR1 KGHSH, CDR2 LQKENI. This CDR3 region has 19 residues. Trimming at V came to 3 bases and at J to 2 bases, leaving 17 bases not matched to a gene. In DNA, the CDR3 is TGTGCCAGCTCACCGCTGAACCCCACTTTACGGACAGGGAACTATGGCTACACCTTC. Translation: CASSPLNPTLRTGNYGYTF.

This clone was detected only once. This sequence joins TRBV18 and TRBJ2-1, with 10 bases that match TRBD1. Germline V CDR1 and CDR2: KGHSH, LQKENI. This CDR3 has 16 residues. V lost 3 bases, J lost 3 bases, and 5 bases stayed unmatched. The CDR3 loop is CASSPAGTGVYNEQFF. DNA of the CDR3: TGTGCCAGCTCACCTGCCGGGACAGGGGTCTACAATGAGCAGTTCTTC. The full variable domain, its missing parts supplied by reference TRBV18 and TRBJ2-1, is NAGVMQNPRHLVRRRGQEARLRCSPMKGHSHVYWYRQLPEEGLKFMVYLQKENIIDESGMPKERFSAEFPKEGPSILRIQQVVRGDSAAYFCASSPAGTGVYNEQFFGPGTRLTVL.

The chain carries TRBV4-3 and TRBJ2-3; D gene ambiguous. From germline, CDR1 is LGHNA and CDR2 YSLEER. Trimming cost V 4 bases and J 5 bases, with 13 bases left between them. The CDR3 spans 14 residues. CDR3 amino acids: CASSPTFRGDTQYF. The CDR3 DNA reads TGCGCCAGCAGCCCTACCTTTCGCGGAGATACGCAGTATTTT.

The chain carries TRBV18 and TRBJ2-7; D gene unclear. The V and J ends lost 0 bases and 3 bases respectively, with 9 bases between them. CDR3 length: 14 residues. Germline loops: CDR1 KGHSH, CDR2 LQKENI. CDR3 protein: CASSPPSSYYEQYF. The DNA for the CDR3 is TGTGCCAGCTCACCACCCTCCTCCTACTACGAGCAGTACTTC.

The rearrangement joins TRBV7-2 to TRBJ2-7; 10 nucleotides align to TRBD1. V was pared by 4 bases and J by 9 bases, with 6 bases of the junction left unmatched. The CDR3 is 13 amino acids. Germline V gene data show CDR1 as SGHTA and CDR2 as FQGNSA. CDR3 region: CASSYQTGGMQYF. For the CDR3, the DNA is TGTGCCAGCAGCTACCAGACAGGGGGCATGCAGTACTTC.

The chain employs TRBV7-2 and TRBJ2-2, with unresolved D. CDR1 and CDR2 from the germline V gene are SGHTA and FQGNSA. The CDR3 has 14 residues. With 0 bases removed from V and 4 bases from J, the gap between germline ends came to 6 bases. CDR3 in amino acids: CASSLAGSTGELFF. In nucleotides, the CDR3 is TGTGCCAGCAGCTTAGCTGGCAGCACCGGGGAGCTGTTTTTT. The full variable domain, rest sourced from reference TRBV7-2 and TRBJ2-2, is GAGVSQSPSNKVTEKGKDVELRCDPISGHTALYWYRQSLGQGLEFLIYFQGNSAPDKSGLPSDRFSAERTGGSVSTLTIQRTQQEDSAVYLCASSLAGSTGELFFGEGSRLTVL.

This clone was recorded once. The J gene is TRBJ2-5, the V gene TRBV5-1; unclear D gene. Trimming pared 0 bases from V and 5 bases from J, leaving 11 bases between. The germline gives CDR1 SGHRS, CDR2 YFSETQ. The CDR3 runs 14 residues. CDR3 bases: TGCGCCAGCAGCTTGGAGAGGAGAGGTGAGACCCAGTACTTC. Residues: CASSLERRGETQYF. Using reference TRBV5-1 and TRBJ2-5 for the parts outside the CDR3, the full variable domain is KAGVTQTPRYLIKTRGQQVTLSCSPISGHRSVSWYQQTPGQGLQFLFEYFSETQRNKGNFPGRFSGRQFSNSRSEMNVSTLELGDSALYLCASSLERRGETQYFGPGTRLLVL.

This chain joins TRBV16 and TRBJ2-1; D may correspond to TRBD1 or TRBD2 (6 bases each). Trimming took 2 bases from V and 0 from J, leaving 11 bases between them. In germline, CDR1 is KGHSY, CDR2 FQNENV. The CDR3 is 16 amino acids. This CDR3 reads CASSQRGENSYNEQFF. As DNA, the CDR3 is TGTGCCAGCAGCCAAAGGGGGGAGAACTCCTACAATGAGCAGTTCTTC.

To note about this clone: At the DNA level, this CDR3 is encoded by other sequences in the same sample as well. The V and J genes are TRBV2 and TRBJ1-1; 8 bases fit TRBD1. The CDR3 extends over 14 amino acids. Germline values: CDR1 SNHLY, CDR2 FYNNEI. V lost 5 bases to trimming and J lost 1 base; unmatched junction nucleotides: 3. The CDR3 region is CASSPDRGNTEAFF. The CDR3 coding sequence is TGTGCCAGCAGTCCAGACAGGGGGAACACTGAAGCTTTCTTT.

The CDR3: CASGRADSYNEQFF. CDR3 bases: TGCGCCAGCGGACGTGCCGATTCCTACAATGAGCAGTTCTTC. V is TRBV5-1 and J is TRBJ2-1; D is uncertain. This CDR3 has 14 residues. Trimming shortened V by 7 bases and J by 1 base, and 12 bases separated the two germline ends. Germline-derived CDR1 and CDR2 are SGHRS and YFSETQ.

This chain connects TRBV18 to TRBJ2-1; D is uncertain. Trimming shortened V by 3 bases and J by 4 bases, and 19 bases separated the two germline ends. Germline V CDR1 and CDR2: KGHSH, LQKENI. CDR3 length: 17 amino acids. CDR3 in DNA: TGTGCCAGCTCACCCTTAGCTACCGGGTTATTTTACAATGAGCAGTTCTTC. Translation: CASSPLATGLFYNEQFF. Based on the CDR3 plus reference TRBV18 and TRBJ2-1, the full variable domain is NAGVMQNPRHLVRRRGQEARLRCSPMKGHSHVYWYRQLPEEGLKFMVYLQKENIIDESGMPKERFSAEFPKEGPSILRIQQVVRGDSAAYFCASSPLATGLFYNEQFFGPGTRLTVL.

In the case of this clone: Relative to the germline gene, one junction end is altered; a read error may explain this. This same CDR3 is encoded by further DNA sequences in the sample. The rearrangement links TRBV28 to TRBJ2-5, with 8 bases matching TRBD2. The CDR3 contains 16 residues. CDR1 is MDHEN, CDR2 SYDVKM, per germline. The CDR3 spells CASSSSQGLVGETQYF. DNA for the CDR3: TGTGCCAGCAGTTCCTCCCAGGGACTAGTTGGTGAGACTCAGTACTTC.

This CDR3 is CASRGDREHQPQHF. In DNA, the CDR3 is TGTGCCAGTCGCGGGGACAGGGAACATCAGCCCCAGCATTTT. The chain uses TRBV2 and TRBJ1-5; TRBD1 aligns across 9 bases. This CDR3 has 14 residues. Germline assignment: CDR1 SNHLY and CDR2 FYNNEI. V lost 9 bases, J lost 5 bases, and 8 bases stayed unmatched.

CDR3 amino acids: CASSFRANQETQYF. CDR3 coding DNA: TGTGCCAGCAGTTTCAGGGCAAACCAAGAGACCCAGTACTTC. V is TRBV28 and J is TRBJ2-5; D possibly corresponds to TRBD1 (5 bases). This CDR3 is 14 amino acids long. The V gene's germline CDR1 is MDHEN and CDR2 SYDVKM. Trimming removed 3 bases from V and 0 bases from J, with 8 bases in between.

This CDR3 reads CASSLVGVGEQYF. The CDR3, as DNA: TGTGCCAGCAGCTTAGTAGGCGTCGGCGAGCAGTACTTC. The J gene is TRBJ2-7, the V gene TRBV11-2; D is undetermined. The CDR3 extends over 13 amino acids. V was cut by 1 base and J by 6 bases, with 10 bases left in between. The germline V gene encodes CDR1 SGHAT and CDR2 FQNNGV.

On this clone: Other DNA sequences in the same sample also yield this CDR3. The gene calls are TRBV28 and TRBJ2-5; 9 nucleotides line up with TRBD1. The V gene's germline CDR1 is MDHEN and CDR2 SYDVKM. The CDR3 is made up of 14 amino acids. Losses at the gene ends were 6 bases for V and 1 base for J; bases not matched to a gene: 3. CDR3 DNA: TGTGCCAGCAGCCCGACAGGGGGCCAAGAGACCCAGTACTTC. Its translation: CASSPTGGQETQYF.